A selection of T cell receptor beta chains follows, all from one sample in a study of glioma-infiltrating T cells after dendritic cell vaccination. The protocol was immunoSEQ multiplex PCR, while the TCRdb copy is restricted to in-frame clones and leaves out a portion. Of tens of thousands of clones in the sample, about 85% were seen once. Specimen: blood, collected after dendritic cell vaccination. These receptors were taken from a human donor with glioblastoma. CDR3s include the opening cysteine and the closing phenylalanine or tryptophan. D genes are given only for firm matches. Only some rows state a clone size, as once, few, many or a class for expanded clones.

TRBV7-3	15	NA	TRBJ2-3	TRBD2	CASSLVGGSADTQYF	TGTGCCAGCAGCTTAGTGGGCGGGAGTGCAGATACGCAGTATTTT
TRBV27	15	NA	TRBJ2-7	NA	CASSLVGRSSYEQYF	TGTGCCAGCAGTTTAGTAGGGAGGAGCTCCTACGAGCAGTACTTC
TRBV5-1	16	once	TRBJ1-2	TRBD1	CASTRDRGRGNYGYTF	TGCGCCAGCACCCGGGACAGGGGGCGCGGTAACTATGGCTACACCTTC
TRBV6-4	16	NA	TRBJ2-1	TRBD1	CASSDGGDRGLNEQFF	TGTGCCAGCAGTGACGGGGGGGACAGGGGATTAAATGAGCAGTTCTTC
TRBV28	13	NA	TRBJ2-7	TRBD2	CASALAGPYEQYF	TGTGCCAGCGCACTAGCGGGACCCTACGAGCAGTACTTC
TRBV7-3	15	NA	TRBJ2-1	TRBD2	CASSLLAGPYNEQFF	TGTGCCAGCAGCTTGCTAGCGGGACCCTACAATGAGCAGTTCTTC
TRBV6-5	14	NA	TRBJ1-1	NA	CASRNGQRGAEAFF	TGTGCCAGCAGAAACGGACAGCGCGGCGCTGAAGCTTTCTTT
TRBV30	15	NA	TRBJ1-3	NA	CAWSDDSSSGNTIYF	TGTGCCTGGAGTGACGACTCTTCCTCTGGAAACACCATATATTTT
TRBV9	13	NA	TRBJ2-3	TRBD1	CASSASDRGTQYF	TGTGCCAGCAGCGCAAGCGACAGGGGGACGCAGTATTTT
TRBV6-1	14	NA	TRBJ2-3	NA	CASSAGGGTDTQYF	TGTGCCAGCAGTGCTGGCGGGGGCACAGATACGCAGTATTTT
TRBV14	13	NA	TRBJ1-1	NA	CASSPESGTEAFF	TGTGCCAGCAGCCCCGAGTCGGGCACTGAAGCTTTCTTT
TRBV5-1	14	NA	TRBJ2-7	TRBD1	CASRLQGAPYEQYF	TGCGCCAGCAGGCTTCAGGGGGCCCCCTACGAGCAGTACTTC
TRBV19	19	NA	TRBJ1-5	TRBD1	CASSPSGARDRGSNQPQHF	TGTGCCAGTAGTCCCAGTGGGGCGAGGGACAGGGGAAGCAATCAGCCCCAGCATTTT
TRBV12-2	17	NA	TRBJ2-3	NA	CASRLPPGEGRTDTQYF	TGTGCAAGTCGCTTACCCCCGGGAGAGGGACGCACAGATACGCAGTATTTT
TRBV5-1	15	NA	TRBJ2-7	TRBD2	CASSIGLESSYEQYF	TGCGCCAGCAGCATAGGACTAGAGAGCTCCTACGAGCAGTACTTC
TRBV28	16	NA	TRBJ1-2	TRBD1	CASSARAGQALYGYTF	TGTGCCAGCAGTGCTCGGGCGGGACAGGCGCTATATGGCTACACCTTC
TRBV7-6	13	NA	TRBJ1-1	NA	CASSPGRNTEAFF	TGTGCCAGCAGCCCCGGGAGGAACACTGAAGCTTTCTTT
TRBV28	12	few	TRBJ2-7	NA	CASSLGGYEQYF	TGTGCCAGCAGTTTGGGGGGCTACGAGCAGTACTTC
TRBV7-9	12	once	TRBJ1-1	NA	CASSSALSEAFF	TGTGCCAGCAGCTCCGCGCTTTCTGAAGCTTTCTTT
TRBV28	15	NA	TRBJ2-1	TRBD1	CASTFRRGSYNEQFF	TGTGCCAGCACTTTTCGCAGGGGGTCCTACAATGAGCAGTTCTTC
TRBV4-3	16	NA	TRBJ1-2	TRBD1	CASSQDTGTGKNGYTF	TGCGCCAGCAGCCAAGATACCGGGACAGGGAAAAATGGCTACACCTTC
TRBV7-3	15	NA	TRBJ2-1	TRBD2	CASSSGTSGRNEQFF	TGTGCCAGCAGCTCCGGGACTAGCGGGAGAAATGAGCAGTTCTTC
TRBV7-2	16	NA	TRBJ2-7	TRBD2	CASSLDGGGSSYEQYF	TGTGCCAGCAGCTTAGATGGCGGGGGGAGCTCCTACGAGCAGTACTTC
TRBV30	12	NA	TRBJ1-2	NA	CAWAGTTYGYTF	TGTGCCTGGGCAGGGACTACCTATGGCTACACCTTC
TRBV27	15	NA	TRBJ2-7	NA	CASSLWPGSSYEQYF	TGTGCCAGCAGTTTATGGCCGGGAAGCTCCTACGAGCAGTACTTC
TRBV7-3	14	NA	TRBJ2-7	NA	CASSFAGTSGEQYF	TGTGCCAGCAGCTTCGCCGGGACTTCGGGGGAGCAGTACTTC
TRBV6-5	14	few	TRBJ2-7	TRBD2	CASSYSSAGNEQYF	TGTGCCAGCAGTTACTCCTCAGCGGGGAACGAGCAGTACTTC
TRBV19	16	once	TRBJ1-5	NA	CASSIGQVGPNQPQHF	TGTGCCAGTAGTATAGGGCAGGTTGGCCCCAATCAGCCCCAGCATTTT
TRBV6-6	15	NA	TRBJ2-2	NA	CASSYSAGNTGELFF	TGTGCCAGCAGTTACAGTGCAGGGAACACCGGGGAGCTGTTTTTT
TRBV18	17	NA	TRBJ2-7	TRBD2	CASSLLPLAGDNNEQYF	TGTGCCAGCTCACTACTTCCGTTAGCGGGAGATAACAACGAGCAGTACTTC
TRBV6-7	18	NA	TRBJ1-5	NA	CASSYPNLETGINQPQHF	TGTGCCAGCAGTTACCCAAATTTAGAAACAGGGATAAATCAGCCCCAGCATTTT
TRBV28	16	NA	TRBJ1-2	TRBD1	CASSLSPDRANYGYTF	TGTGCCAGCAGTTTATCCCCGGACAGGGCGAACTATGGCTACACCTTC
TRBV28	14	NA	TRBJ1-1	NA	CASRAPGGGAEAFF	TGTGCCAGCAGGGCACCGGGGGGTGGGGCTGAAGCTTTCTTT
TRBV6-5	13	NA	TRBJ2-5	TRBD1	CASRGQLQETQYF	TGTGCCAGCAGGGGACAGCTCCAAGAGACCCAGTACTTC
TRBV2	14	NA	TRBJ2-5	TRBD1	CASKRQGLQETQYF	TGTGCCAGCAAGAGACAGGGGCTCCAAGAGACCCAGTACTTC
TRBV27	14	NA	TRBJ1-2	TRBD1	CASSSQGAIYGYTF	TGTGCCAGCAGTTCCCAGGGGGCTATCTATGGCTACACCTTC
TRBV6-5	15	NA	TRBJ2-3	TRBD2	CASSLAGGAADTQYF	TGTGCCAGCAGTTTAGCGGGGGGGGCAGCAGATACGCAGTATTTT
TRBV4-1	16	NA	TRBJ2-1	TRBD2	CASSPRASGGANEQFF	TGCGCCAGCAGCCCTCGGGCTAGCGGGGGGGCCAATGAGCAGTTCTTC
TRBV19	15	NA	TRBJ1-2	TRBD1	CASSIARQGADGYTF	TGTGCCAGTAGTATAGCGAGACAGGGCGCGGATGGCTACACCTTC